Here is one TCR beta chain with its context. This clonotype was observed a few times. Its antigen is still unknown. Per-base qualities were not stored, and no clone one base away is much larger. The intended sense of this specimen's time point label: newly diagnosed GD, antithyroid drugs for less than 3 months. RNA was extracted from PBMCs in TRIzol for both TCR sequencing and RNA sequencing. The diagnosis of Graves' disease followed American Thyroid Association guidelines. The patients came from an endocrinology department in Xi'an, China. Each patient gave 7 to 9.5 milliliters of peripheral blood, collected in an EDTA anticoagulant tube. Ficoll Paque Plus density gradient separation was used to isolate PBMCs, and no additional T cell sorting was done. An Agilent 2100 Bioanalyzer and agarose gel were used to check RNA quality, and a NanoDrop 2000 was used to measure RNA concentration. Libraries were prepared through multiplex PCR. The run used an Illumina HiSeq 4000. iRepertoire HTBI primers and Arm-PCR amplification of CDR3 regions were used to construct TCR beta libraries. Gel purification was performed on PCR products prior to sequencing. Per the original workflow: Gene usage analysis of CDR3 amino acid clonotypes relied on the 60 to 65 TRBV and over 13 TRBJ segments identified across samples. COPE and FqMerger were used to merge filtered high-quality paired reads into contigs. BLAST was used to align contigs to IMGT TRBV, TRBD and TRBJ reference genes, with CDR3 defined following IMGT. Any clonotype with a frequency above 0.1% was counted as a highly expanded clone. Shannon entropy served as the measure of repertoire diversity, while the Gini coefficient captured V-J evenness. A clonotype was considered public if more than one individual shared it. Starting from the raw public reads, TCRdb applied fastp trimming at Q25, assembled clones with MiXCR and retained in-frame beta chains. Every distinct CDR3 protein forms one entry, paired with its most common genes and DNA. TCRdb's processing, not the authors', yielded these V and J calls. The sample yields 550,000 to 600,000 distinct CDR3 sequences; more than 15% were counted once. Around 11% of the sample lies in the top ten.

This record comes from a study of regulatory T cells in long-lasting Graves disease (dated by TCRdb to the early 2020s). Turning to the overall study: Newly diagnosed Graves' disease patients had taken antithyroid drugs for less than 3 months. Persistent Graves' disease patients were compared with newly diagnosed Graves' disease patients by peripheral blood TCR sequencing and RNA sequencing. The study was registered as a clinical trial and conducted in China. A total of around 35 samples underwent TCR sequencing, from roughly 13 patients with persistent Graves' disease and 20 patients with newly diagnosed Graves' disease.

Findings and caveats that apply to the study as a whole: Only the TCR beta chain was sequenced and analyzed. As a limitation, the authors acknowledged that the small sample size may reduce accuracy. Only peripheral blood was studied, because thyroid tissue, the primary lesion, was inaccessible. A larger number of public clonotypes was shared among persistent patients (around 2,700) than among newly diagnosed patients (about 990). Persistent Graves' disease patients showed lower TCR Shannon entropy and fewer highly expanded clones than newly diagnosed patients, suggesting clonal expansion.

These same records also appear under a second study, on T cells in Graves' hyperthyroidism and ophthalmopathy. Looking at the second paper: Stable Graves' hyperthyroidism was defined as no progression to ophthalmopathy during 18 months of follow-up. Hyperthyroidism patients were aged 18 to 65 years and newly diagnosed, with disease duration of less than 2 months. Exclusion was applied to patients with uncontrolled infections, other autoimmune diseases, pregnancy or lactation. Diagnoses were established on the basis of clinical symptoms, serum thyroxine and TRAb, thyroid ultrasound, and orbital computed tomography. The first round of RT-PCR for the TCR CDR3 was performed with the HTBI primer set and the Qiagen OneStep RT-PCR kit. Most expanded thyroid clonotypes (frequency above 0.001) were also found in blood, which suggests that blood repertoires may mirror thyroid immune responses. Ophthalmopathy was separated from stable hyperthyroidism by a 13 V-J signature model, with approximately 90% sensitivity and about 81% specificity obtained in cross-validation and 80%/75% obtained in testing. In validation, the model predicted progression to ophthalmopathy with 60% to 71% sensitivity and roughly 75% specificity, a median of 6.5 months before onset. TCR V-J signatures able to tell the groups apart were searched for in a discovery cohort of 100 patients, of whom more than 40 had Graves' ophthalmopathy and 57 had stable Graves' hyperthyroidism. Prospective prediction of ophthalmopathy was tested in an independent validation cohort consisting of roughly 19 hyperthyroidism patients and more than 15 patients who later progressed to ophthalmopathy. For training and testing, the 100 patients in the discovery cohort were randomly divided in a 7:3 ratio. In addition, the study compared T-cell repertoires in thyroid tissue and in blood from roughly six Graves' hyperthyroidism patients. After blood sampling, hyperthyroidism patients were treated with methimazole at a starting dose of 30 mg daily, and ophthalmopathy patients were treated with high-dose intravenous methylprednisolone. Libraries were constructed in a second round of multiplex PCR, after which size selection and purification were performed. The libraries were sequenced on an Illumina HiSeq2000 using paired-end 100 bp reads. SOAPnuke was used to process the raw data, with reads discarded if the reads contained adapters or uncalled bases, had a mean Phred below 15, or lacked an exact constant-primer or identifier match. COPE v1.2.5 was used to merge high-quality paired reads, and clonotypes were defined as unique nucleotide sequences. MiTCR v1.1 was used to align the clonotypes against IMGT TRBV, TRBD and TRBJ reference segments. Only V-J combinations with frequency above 0.0001, covering 99% to 99.2% of repertoires, were analysed. A TCS score was defined as the ratio between F50 (clonal expansion) and ExV (chaos), using BLOSUM62-based TCRdist between CDR3 peptides within each V-J. Welch's t-statistics and random forest reduced around 550 V-J features to some 14, which were used in a naive Bayes classifier (R e1071). Sample size was not statistically predetermined, and blinding of investigators to group allocation was not performed. According to the paper, TCR Vbeta CDR3 sequencing was carried out on 135 peripheral blood samples, which came from approximately 41 ophthalmopathy, 75 to 80 hyperthyroidism and about 17 progressor patients.

The specimen comprised peripheral blood mononuclear cells (PBMCs), sampled at new diagnosis, from a patient treated with antithyroid drugs. The TCR comes from a man aged 18 to 29 with Graves disease. Donor details come from another sample of the same person, matched by shared clones.

The sequenced DNA is TGTGCCTGGAGTGCCCGCGGCTATGGCTACACCTTC. Its translation reads: CAWSARGYGYTF. The chain is made from TRBV30 and TRBJ1-2, with the D gene call left open. The germline ends are 7 bases apart after V is trimmed by 1 base and J by 4 bases. From the cysteine through the phenylalanine, the CDR3 covers 12 amino acids. Here the CDR3 DNA is all that survives: 36 bases in frame from base 1. Via the germline V gene (reference sequence), CDR1 is GTSNPN and CDR2 SVGIG.